The rows below give T cell receptor beta chains drawn from one sample of a study of blood T cells in healthy people across ages. A single record per CDR3 protein comes from TCRdb applying MiXCR to the 5' RACE reads. Counted here are roughly 1,800,000 distinct CDR3 sequences, just under 50% occurring once; the ten biggest clones make up roughly 2%. Sequenced sample: blood. Receptors were obtained from a woman aged 40 to 50 in good health. Both conserved end residues are part of each CDR3. D genes are given only for firm matches. For some rows the clone size is stated as once, few or many, or as a class when expanded; others skip it.

TRBV25-1	.	TRBD2	TRBJ2-4	CAGSDPPGGRGNIQYF	TGTGCCGGCAGTGATCCTCCCGGCGGGAGGGGAAACATTCAGTACTTC
TRBV7-2	.	.	TRBJ2-5	CASSFDPGKETQYF	TGTGCCAGCAGCTTCGACCCCGGGAAAGAGACCCAGTACTTC
TRBV6-1	.	.	TRBJ2-1	CASSEKRTEQFF	TGTGCCAGCAGTGAAAAGAGGACTGAGCAGTTCTTC
TRBV28	.	TRBD2	TRBJ2-3	CASSSLIAGLPTDTQYF	TGTGCCAGCAGTTCCCTAATAGCGGGCCTACCCACAGATACGCAGTATTTT
TRBV12-3/TRBV12-4	.	.	TRBJ1-5	CASSLEVGGSRSQPQHF	TGTGCCAGCAGTTTAGAGGTCGGGGGATCACGGTCCCAGCCCCAGCATTTT
TRBV3-1	.	TRBD1	TRBJ2-3	CASSQGTGAGDTQYF	TGTGCCAGCAGCCAAGGGACAGGGGCTGGAGATACGCAGTATTTT
TRBV4-1	.	TRBD1	TRBJ2-4	CASSQEEWTGGTKNIQYF	TGCGCCAGCAGCCAAGAGGAATGGACAGGGGGCACCAAAAACATTCAGTACTTC
TRBV28	few	.	TRBJ1-6	CASSTRLGFNSPLHF	TGTGCCAGCAGTACCCGGTTGGGGTTTAATTCACCCCTCCACTTT
TRBV7-2	few	.	TRBJ2-3	CASSPRMGGGVTQYF	TGTGCCAGCAGCCCCAGAATGGGGGGAGGCGTTACGCAGTATTTT
TRBV28	.	.	TRBJ2-7	CASSLLQKGPEQYF	TGTGCCAGCAGTTTACTGCAAAAGGGACCCGAGCAGTACTTC
TRBV20-1	few	TRBD1	TRBJ2-7	CSASPLTGVSSYEQYF	TGCAGTGCTAGCCCCCTCACAGGGGTTAGTTCCTACGAGCAGTACTTC
TRBV21-1	.	.	TRBJ1-6	CASSLRTGVVLSNSPLHF	TGTGCCAGCAGCCTCAGGACAGGGGTTGTTTTGAGTAATTCACCCCTCCACTTT
TRBV20-1	few	TRBD1	TRBJ2-3	CSARNLIQGGTQYF	TGCAGTGCTAGAAATTTAATACAGGGGGGTACGCAGTATTTT
TRBV20-1	.	.	TRBJ1-2	CSAETGTNYGYTF	TGCAGTGCTGAGACGGGGACTAACTATGGCTACACCTTC
TRBV12-3/TRBV12-4	many	.	TRBJ2-7	CASRGGYEQYF	TGTGCCAGCAGGGGTGGGTACGAGCAGTACTTC
TRBV7-2	.	.	TRBJ1-5	CASSVTRNQPQHF	TGTGCCAGCAGCGTTACTAGAAATCAGCCCCAGCATTTT
TRBV20-1	.	.	TRBJ1-2	CSASSNTGPGGGYTF	TGCAGTGCTAGTAGTAATACAGGACCCGGGGGAGGCTACACCTTC